This TCR beta chain was retrieved from a study of shared clonotypes between healthy human individuals. Study-level results: Although depth was large, rarefaction showed that sequencing of the sorted subsets was incomplete.

Sorted-subset replicate PCR reactions contained roughly 200 ng DNA, corresponding to 29,000 or so T cell genomes. Assay: immunoSEQ multiplex PCR; the TCRdb copy retains only in-frame clones and omits some. The table has roughly 700,000 clones, about 90% seen once. CD8 memory comprised CD45RO+ plus CCR7-negative CD45RA+ TemRA cells. Notes on this clone: Its antigen remains unidentified.

The source material was memory CD8+ T cells from PBMCs. The subset was: CD45RO+ cells pooled with CCR7-negative TemRA cells. This receptor was obtained from a man between 18 and 35 years old in good health. Some clones in this sample may be carry-over from other donors' samples.

The CDR3 reads CASSYGDGRKYEQYF. CDR3 bases: TGTGCCAGCAGTTACGGGGACGGTAGAAAGTACGAGCAGTACTTC. The chain combines TRBV28 with TRBJ2-7; TRBD1 or TRBD2 may be the D gene (5 bases each). The length of the CDR3 is 15 residues. The V end was cut by 4 bases, the J end by 4 bases, with 17 bases between. From germline, CDR1 is MDHEN and CDR2 SYDVKM.